A selection of T cell receptor beta chains follows, all from one sample in a study of T-cell memory formation after mild COVID-19. TCRdb independently ran MiXCR on the 5' RACE reads; one entry per CDR3 protein. The profile covers about 430,000 distinct CDR3 sequences, with more than 15% appearing a single time and around a fifth taken by the ten largest. Sequencing was performed on PBMCs or a T cell subset sorted from them (not recorded which). The receptors shown here come from a young man who had mild COVID-19 (a few samples of this study predate the infection). Cell type and time point are not known. CDR3s include the opening cysteine and the closing phenylalanine or tryptophan. Each record gives: V gene, CDR3 protein.

>TRBV13
CASRRTATWGRRTEAFF
>TRBV15
CATSRGTGQPQHF
>TRBV7-8
CASTGGRSNYNEQFF
>TRBV7-2
CASSLGTSGLTDTQYF
>TRBV24-1
CATSDSGVGAGELFF
>TRBV6-2/TRBV6-3
CASSQAFGGVYNEQFF
>TRBV29-1
CSVGEGRFYEQYF
>TRBV4-2
CASSQAPASHNEQFF
>TRBV7-3
CASSRRILPDTQYF
>TRBV4-3
CASSQDTGTYEQYF
>TRBV21-1
CASSKETGEEETQYF
>TRBV19
CATSPGHVATNEKLFF
>TRBV4-1
CASSQEWRGGLDTQYF
>TRBV7-2
CASSAGHPTSEQYF
>TRBV11-2
CASSALRTTGELFF
>TRBV15
CATSRDSPYEKLFF
>TRBV29-1
CSVEEYGNSYGYTF
>TRBV4-3
CASSQDFSGVSSYEQYF
>TRBV20-1
CSASSVSGNTIYF
>TRBV6-6
CASSPPGGAFF